The clone carrying this TCR beta chain was seen a handful of times. The antigen remains undetermined. One entry per CDR3 protein, called by TCRdb with MiXCR from the RACE reads. Of roughly 98,000 distinct CDR3 sequences detected, 9.5% to 15% appear once; the ten largest clones hold approximately 2%. Germline V lookup: CDR1 GTSNPN, CDR2 SVGIG (reference sequence). The length of the CDR3 is 15 residues. Trimming took 6 bases from V and 2 from J, leaving 16 bases between them. The sample comes from a study of human T cells and chemical hapten exposure. For the study at large: Donors were sensitized with 2% DPC on the upper inner arm. Diphenylcyclopropenone was administered weekly to the scalp of patients throughout the roughly 24-week study.

Time point specified: patch test 1, 2 weeks after DPC sensitization. Treatment defined: therapeutic diphenylcyclopropenone sensitization with weekly scalp DPC. Every donor had alopecia and was 18 to 70 years old; all were suitable for DPC. General study points: All donors were alopecia patients, so their immunity may differ from that of healthy people.

The sequencing used whole blood, collected in connection with sensitization to the hapten diphenylcyclopropenone (DPC). The source of this sequence is a woman aged 40-49 years with alopecia areata. Some clones in this sample may be carry-over from other donors' samples. This rearrangement joins TRBV30 to TRBJ2-2; D perhaps matches TRBD1 (6 bases). The CDR3, as DNA: TGTGCCTGCCCTCCACGAGGGGGAAACACCGGGGAGCTGTTTTTT. Its translation: CACPPRGGNTGELFF.